Listed below are T cell receptor beta chains from one sample, sequenced in a study of shared clonotypes between healthy human individuals. Sequencing used immunoSEQ multiplex PCR; TCRdb keeps in-frame clones, though not all of them. The profile covers around 2.1 million clones, with 90% to 95% appearing a single time and under 2% taken by the ten largest. The sample taken for sequencing was naive CD8+ T cells from PBMCs. These receptors came from a man younger than 30 in good health. Some clones in this sample may be carry-over from other donors' samples. Each CDR3 is given with its conserved first and last residue.

CASSEGAGGSGEQFF TRBV6-4
CASSSIEHNQPQHF TRBV27
CSVEGNLRFF TRBV29-1
CASSYRDSLYEQYF TRBV6-5
CASSPPFAGGYNEQFF TRBV5-4
CSASYNHYRYF TRBV20-1
CAISESIGTGHTGELFF TRBV10-3
CASSELDSYEQYF TRBV9
CSVEGVGNTEAFF TRBV29-1
CSVVAVNYGYTF TRBV29-1
CASSIGFGVNEQFF TRBV9
CASSALPGEPTGANVLTF TRBV7-9
CASSLLTGLAGAYEQYF TRBV5-4
CASSYLTEKNIQYF TRBV5-8
CASSLLNTGELFF TRBV6-6
CASSHHWGGNTEAFF TRBV5-8
CASSQPKYSSSHEQFF TRBV4-1
CASSSPEQFF TRBV5-8
CASRTRTGPRDEQYF TRBV6-5
CASNTIAVSYNEQFF TRBV28
CASSFASNYGYTF TRBV27
CASSIRGSPYNEQFF TRBV6-1
CASSSGGSSYEQYF TRBV19
CASSVGRGATNEKLFF TRBV9
CASSLSGVEETQYF TRBV27
CASSFQRGITEAFF TRBV7-9
CASSHHSPLAGDSYEQYF TRBV4-1
CATSRDSGAFSGATDTQYF TRBV15
CASSYRGLYYEQYF TRBV7-2
CASSTSTNYGYTF TRBV7-2
CASSVGYREGYVGAISNQPQHF TRBV9
CASAPHGDTIYF TRBV28
CASSEMPGLNYGYTF TRBV6-1
CASSPLTSDEQFF TRBV7-2
CSVLRGPYEQYF TRBV29-1
CASSFNILGSESGTQYF TRBV28
CASSVALGDSPKGLRLNEQFF TRBV9
CASGFPEAFF TRBV12-5
CASSLVAWTSGSNEQFF TRBV13
CASSERQEIGQPQHF TRBV6-1
CASRGLAGGAYEQYF TRBV6-1
CASSLSLTTGELFF TRBV7-9
CASSEVADTQYF TRBV28
CASSLKGTIMHEQFF TRBV7-3
CASGYRDRDYEQYF TRBV4-1
CATSPRRANLYEQYF TRBV15
CASSSSTSLRVHEQFF TRBV7-9
CASSFQGPNTEAFF TRBV27
CASSLYSSYNEQFF TRBV7-8
CASRDRGRGLNEQYF TRBV27
CASSSDAYEQYF TRBV28
CASMGGWNIQYF TRBV28
CASRSTGGPNTEAFF TRBV6-6
CASSFQGQGAYEQYF TRBV28
CASSPPQPNYNEQFF TRBV28
CASRASGLRYNEQFF TRBV10-2
CASSVSGTGRETQYF TRBV9
CASSEWYEQYF TRBV6-1